This passage covers 21 T cell receptor beta chains from one sample sequenced in a study of T-cell memory formation after mild COVID-19. Each CDR3 protein gets one entry after TCRdb re-called the 5' RACE reads with MiXCR. This repertoire shows 290,000 or so distinct CDR3 sequences, around 19% found once; its top ten account for around a fifth. Sequences were obtained from PBMCs or a T cell subset sorted from them (not recorded which). All receptors come from a man aged 18 to 29 who had mild COVID-19 (a few samples of this study predate the infection). Cell type and time point are not known.

This chain links TRBV5-1 with TRBJ2-7; the D gene could be TRBD1 or TRBD2 (5 bases each). Germline lookup yields CDR1 SGHRS and CDR2 YFSETQ. Trimming removed 0 bases from V and 2 bases from J, with 12 bases in between. This CDR3 is 15 amino acids long. CDR3 nucleotides: TGCGCCAGCAGCTTGGGGACTGACAGCACCTACGAGCAGTACGTC. It specifies CASSLGTDSTYEQYV.

This chain connects TRBV7-3 to TRBJ2-3, with D possibly matching TRBD2 (5 bases). CDR1 SGHTA and CDR2 FQGTGA come from the germline V gene. Trimming took off 4 bases at V and 4 bases at J, with 12 bases between the two ends. CDR3 length: 14 amino acids. This CDR3 is CASSSGLTSDTQYF. DNA of the CDR3: TGTGCCAGCAGCTCCGGACTTACCTCAGATACGCAGTATTTT.

J is TRBJ2-3 and V is TRBV6-5, with TRBD2 as a possible D gene (5 bases). Per germline, CDR1 MNHEY and CDR2 SVGAGI. V lost 0 bases and J 1 base, leaving 11 bases between the germline ends. CDR3 length: 16 residues. The CDR3 sequence is CASSYSGRRGTDTQYF. In nucleotides, the CDR3 is TGTGCCAGCAGTTACTCTGGGCGGCGGGGCACAGATACGCAGTATTTT.

A few counts support this clonotype. The J gene is TRBJ1-2, the V gene TRBV7-9; tentatively, D is TRBD1 (5 bases). The V end lost 5 bases, the J end lost 3 bases, and 16 bases lay between the germline ends. Germline lookup yields CDR1 SEHNR and CDR2 FQNEAQ (reference sequence). The CDR3 is made up of 15 amino acids. CDR3 region: CASSDIRGTHYGYTF. The CDR3 bases are TGTGCCAGCAGCGATATCCGCGGGACGCACTATGGCTACACCTTC.

V usage is TRBV2 and J usage is TRBJ1-1; D is perhaps TRBD1 (5 bases). CDR1 is SNHLY and CDR2 is FYNNEI in the germline V gene. V was cut by 4 bases and J by 4 bases, with 10 bases left in between. This CDR3 has 13 residues. The CDR3 coding sequence is TGTGCCAGCAGTGTCAGGGCATTCACTGAAGCTTTCTTT. Its protein is CASSVRAFTEAFF.

This clonotype was observed a handful of times. This rearrangement joins TRBV7-2 to TRBJ2-5; TRBD2 matches 8 bases. Germline-derived CDR1 and CDR2 are SGHTA and FQGNSA. There are 15 residues in the CDR3. The trim removed 6 bases at V and 2 bases at J, leaving 8 bases unmatched. The CDR3 spells CASRVSGGRQETQYF. As DNA, the CDR3 is TGTGCCAGCAGGGTATCGGGGGGGCGACAAGAGACCCAGTACTTC.

V and J are TRBV25-1 and TRBJ2-7; 7 bases are a match to TRBD1. Germline V gene sequence: CDR1 MGHDK, CDR2 SYGVNS. The trim removed 5 bases at V and 5 bases at J, leaving 6 bases unmatched. This CDR3 is built from 13 residues. The CDR3 DNA reads as TGTGCCAGCAGTTCCCCCGGACAGGACGAGCAGTACTTC. Protein sequence: CASSSPGQDEQYF.

This clonotype was seen many times. The chain combines TRBV7-2 with TRBJ2-3; D is ambiguous. V was cut by 5 bases and J by 1 base, with 13 bases left in between. This CDR3 contains 15 residues. The germline gives CDR1 SGHTA, CDR2 FQGNSA. The CDR3, as DNA: TGTGCCAGCAGCCCCCACACCGGACGCACAGATACGCAGTATTTT. Translated: CASSPHTGRTDTQYF.

This clonotype was recorded a few times. V is TRBV12-3 or TRBV12-4 and J is TRBJ2-5, with D perhaps matching TRBD2 (6 bases). The CDR3 is 15 residues long. V was shortened by 1 base and J by 2 bases, with 11 bases between the two germline ends. CDR3: CASSLGTTPQETQYF. The CDR3 nucleotides are TGTGCCAGCAGTTTAGGGACTACTCCACAAGAGACCCAGTACTTC.

This clonotype was seen a handful of times. V is TRBV14 and J is TRBJ2-6, with D unresolved. Trimming shortened V by 5 bases and J by 0 bases, and 8 bases separated the two germline ends. The CDR3 is made up of 15 amino acids. In germline, CDR1 is SGHDN, CDR2 FVKESK. The CDR3 DNA sequence: TGTGCCAGCAGCTTACAGAGCTCTGGGGCCAACGTCCTGACTTTC. Translating it yields CASSLQSSGANVLTF.

This clonotype has a handful of counts. At one of its ends the junction is not consistent with the germline gene, which may arise from a read error. The chain combines TRBV12-3 or TRBV12-4 with TRBJ1-1, with 7 bases that match TRBD1. This CDR3 has 12 residues. CDR3: CASRQGNTEAFF. CDR3 nucleotides: TGCGCCAGCAGACAGGGGAACACTGAAGCTTTCTTT.

The rearrangement uses TRBV5-1 and TRBJ1-2, with a possible D match to TRBD1 (6 bases). V lost 1 base and J lost 4, with 14 bases in between. The CDR3 loop spans 15 amino acids. CDR1 is SGHRS, CDR2 YFSETQ, per germline. Here the CDR3 DNA reads TGCGCCAGCAGCTTGACCGTGACAGGCGGCTATGGCTACACCTTC. Encoded protein: CASSLTVTGGYGYTF.

This clonotype was detected only a few times. The V and J genes are TRBV5-1 and TRBJ1-1; D unclear. Per germline, CDR1 SGHRS and CDR2 YFSETQ. The V gene lost 0 bases and the J gene lost 0 bases, with 3 bases spanning the gap. This CDR3 comprises 13 residues. CDR3 loop: CASSLEMNTEAFF. DNA for the CDR3: TGCGCCAGCAGCTTGGAGATGAACACTGAAGCTTTCTTT.

This clonotype was seen more than once but under ten times. The CDR3 spells CASSFWGAEAFF. The CDR3 DNA follows: TGTGCCAGCAGTTTTTGGGGGGCTGAAGCTTTCTTT. V and J are TRBV12-3 or TRBV12-4 and TRBJ1-1, with D perhaps TRBD1 (5 bases). Trimming left V 3 bases short and J 6 bases short, with 8 bases between. The CDR3 consists of 12 residues.

This clonotype was found a few times. The V and J genes are TRBV7-8 and TRBJ2-3; TRBD1 matches 7 bases. V lost 5 bases, J lost 4 bases, and 24 bases stayed unmatched. The CDR3 spans 20 residues. Per the germline V gene, CDR1 is SGHVS and CDR2 is FQNEAQ. The CDR3 sequence: CASSKRRVTGLQGSADTQYF. In nucleotides, the CDR3 is TGTGCCAGCAGCAAAAGACGTGTCACGGGTTTACAGGGGAGCGCAGATACGCAGTATTTT.

The V gene is TRBV7-2, the J gene TRBJ2-7; maybe TRBD1 (6 bases). The V gene's germline CDR1 is SGHTA and CDR2 FQGNSA. The V end lost 3 bases, the J end lost 3 bases, and 9 bases lay between the germline ends. The CDR3 contains 13 residues. CDR3 DNA: TGTGCCAGCAGCTTCGACAGGAGCTACGAGCAGTACGTC. This encodes CASSFDRSYEQYV.

This clonotype appeared a few times. The V and J genes are TRBV12-3 or TRBV12-4 and TRBJ2-7; possible D gene TRBD2, 6 bases. The ends were cut back, 6 bases at V and 3 bases at J, with 18 bases in the middle. The CDR3 has 15 amino acids. CDR3 sequence: CASRSSGDGFYEQYF. The CDR3 nucleotides are TGTGCCAGCAGAAGTTCGGGGGACGGGTTCTACGAGCAGTACTTC.

This CDR3 is CASRQGASGNQPQHF. For the CDR3, the DNA is TGTGCCAGCAGACAGGGGGCTTCGGGCAATCAGCCCCAGCATTTT. The V call is TRBV27, the J call TRBJ1-5, with 9 nucleotides matching TRBD1. V lost 6 bases and J lost 2; bases outside the gene matches: 5. CDR3 size: 15 residues. CDR1 and CDR2 (germline): MNHEY, SMNVEV (reference sequence).

The chain combines TRBV7-8 with TRBJ1-1; tentative D call: TRBD1 (6 bases). Trimming took 2 bases from V and 3 from J, leaving 13 bases between them. CDR1 is SGHVS, CDR2 FQNEAQ, per germline. This CDR3 is built from 15 residues. DNA of the CDR3: TGTGCCAGCAGCTTAAGGGGGGAGTTGGACACTGAAGCTTTCTTT. Amino acid sequence: CASSLRGELDTEAFF.

The rearrangement uses TRBV20-1 and TRBJ2-5; D tentatively reads TRBD1 or TRBD2 (5 bases each). The germline CDR1 and CDR2 sequences are DFQATT and SNEGSKA (reference sequence). The CDR3 consists of 16 residues. V dropped 5 bases and J dropped 2 bases, with 21 bases sitting between them. The CDR3 sequence is CSALAVARDLQETQYF. The CDR3 DNA reads TGCAGTGCTCTAGCCGTTGCCCGGGACCTTCAAGAGACCCAGTACTTC.

The V gene is TRBV4-3, the J gene TRBJ1-2; perhaps TRBD1 as D (5 bases). V was pared by 0 bases and J by 4 bases, with 12 bases between. Germline CDR1 LGHNA, CDR2 YSLEER. The CDR3 has 15 residues. CDR3 protein: CASSQDSVQAYGYTF. In DNA, the CDR3 is TGCGCCAGCAGCCAAGATTCTGTACAGGCCTATGGCTACACCTTC.